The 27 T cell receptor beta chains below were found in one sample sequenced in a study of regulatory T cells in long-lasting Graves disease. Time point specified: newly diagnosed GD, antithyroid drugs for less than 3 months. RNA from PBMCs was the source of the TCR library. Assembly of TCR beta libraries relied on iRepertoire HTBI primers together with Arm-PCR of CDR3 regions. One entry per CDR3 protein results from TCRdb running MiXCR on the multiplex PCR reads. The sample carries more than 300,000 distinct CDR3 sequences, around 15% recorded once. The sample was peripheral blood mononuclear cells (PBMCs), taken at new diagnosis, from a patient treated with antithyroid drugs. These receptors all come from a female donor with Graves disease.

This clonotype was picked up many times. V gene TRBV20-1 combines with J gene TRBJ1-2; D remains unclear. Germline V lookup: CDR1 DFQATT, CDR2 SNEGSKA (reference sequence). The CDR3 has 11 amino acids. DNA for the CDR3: TGCCAGTGGCCTGCTAACTATGGCTACACCTTC. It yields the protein CQWPANYGYTF.

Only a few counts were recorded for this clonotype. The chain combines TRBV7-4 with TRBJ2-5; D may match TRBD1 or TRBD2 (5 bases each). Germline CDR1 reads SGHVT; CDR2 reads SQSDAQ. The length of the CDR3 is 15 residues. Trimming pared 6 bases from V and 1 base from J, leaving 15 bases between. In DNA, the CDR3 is TGTGCCAGCAGGCGGACTCAGGGTTTCCAAGAGACCCAGTACTTC. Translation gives CASRRTQGFQETQYF.

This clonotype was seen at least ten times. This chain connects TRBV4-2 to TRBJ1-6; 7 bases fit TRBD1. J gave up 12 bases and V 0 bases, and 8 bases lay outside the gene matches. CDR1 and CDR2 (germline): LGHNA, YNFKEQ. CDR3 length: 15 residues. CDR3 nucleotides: TGTGCCAGCAGCCAAGATAAAGGGGGCGCAGGACCCCTCCACTTT. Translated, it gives CASSQDKGGAGPLHF.

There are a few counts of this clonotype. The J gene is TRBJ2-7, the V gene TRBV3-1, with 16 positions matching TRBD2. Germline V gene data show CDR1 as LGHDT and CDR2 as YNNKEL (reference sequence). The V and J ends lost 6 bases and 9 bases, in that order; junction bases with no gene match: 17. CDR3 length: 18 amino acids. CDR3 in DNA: TGTGCCAGCAGGGGGACTAGCGGGAGGGCAGGGCCCGGTCTTCGGCAGTACTTC. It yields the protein CASRGTSGRAGPGLRQYF.

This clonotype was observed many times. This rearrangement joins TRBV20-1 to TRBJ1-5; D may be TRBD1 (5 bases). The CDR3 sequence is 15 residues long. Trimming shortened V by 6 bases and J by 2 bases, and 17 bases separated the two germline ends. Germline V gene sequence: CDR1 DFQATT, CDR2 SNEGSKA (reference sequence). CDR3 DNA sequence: TGCAGTGCCCGTCAAGACCAGGGACGCAATCAGCCCCAGCATTTT. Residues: CSARQDQGRNQPQHF.

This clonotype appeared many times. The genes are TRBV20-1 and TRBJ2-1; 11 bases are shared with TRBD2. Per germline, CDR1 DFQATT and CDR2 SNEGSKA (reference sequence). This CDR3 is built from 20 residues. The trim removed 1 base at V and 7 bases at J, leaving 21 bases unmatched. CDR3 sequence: CSARVEWGTSGNAFENEQFF. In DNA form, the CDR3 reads TGCAGTGCTAGAGTCGAATGGGGGACTAGCGGCAATGCATTTGAGAATGAGCAGTTCTTC.

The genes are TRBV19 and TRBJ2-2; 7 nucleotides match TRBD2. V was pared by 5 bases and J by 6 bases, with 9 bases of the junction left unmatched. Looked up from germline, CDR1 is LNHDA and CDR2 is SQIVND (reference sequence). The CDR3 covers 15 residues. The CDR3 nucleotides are TGTGCCAGTAGTGTGGGGACTAAATGGGCCGGGGAGCTGTTTTTT. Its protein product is CASSVGTKWAGELFF.

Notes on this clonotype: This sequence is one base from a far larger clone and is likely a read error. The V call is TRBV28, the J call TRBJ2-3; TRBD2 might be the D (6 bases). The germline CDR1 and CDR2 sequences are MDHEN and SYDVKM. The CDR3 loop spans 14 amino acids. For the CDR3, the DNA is TGTGCCAGCAGTTTAGGAGGGGAGGTCACTGAAGCTTCCTTT. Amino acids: CASSLGGEVTEASF.

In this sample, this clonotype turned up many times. CDR3 DNA sequence: TGTGCCAGTAGTGTCAATCGGGACACCTTAGGCAGCAATCAGCCCCAGCATTTT. Its translation: CASSVNRDTLGSNQPQHF. The chain recombines TRBV19 with TRBJ1-5; perhaps TRBD1 as D (6 bases). Trimming removed 5 bases at V and 1 base at J, with 21 bases between. The CDR3 is 18 residues long. The germline V gene encodes CDR1 LNHDA and CDR2 SQIVND (reference sequence). Complete variable domain (other parts from reference TRBV19 and TRBJ1-5): DGGITQSPKYLFRKEGQNVTLSCEQNLNHDAMYWYRQDPGQGLRLIYYSQIVNDFQKGDIAEGYSVSREKKESFPLTVTSAQKNPTAFYLCASSVNRDTLGSNQPQHFGDGTRLSIL.

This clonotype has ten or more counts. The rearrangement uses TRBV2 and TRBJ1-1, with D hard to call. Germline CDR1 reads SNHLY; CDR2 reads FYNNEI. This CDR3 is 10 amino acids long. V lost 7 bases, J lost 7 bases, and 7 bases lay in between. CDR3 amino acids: CASKLSEAFF. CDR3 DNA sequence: TGTGCCAGCAAGCTTAGTGAAGCTTTCTTT.

Here the CDR3 DNA reads TGCAGCGTTGGGTCGGGGCCATACGAGCAGTACTTC. Encoded protein: CSVGSGPYEQYF. This chain links TRBV29-1 with TRBJ2-7; D may correspond to TRBD1 or TRBD2 (5 bases each). The V end was cut by 4 bases, the J end by 4 bases, with 11 bases between. This CDR3 has 12 residues. The germline V gene has CDR1 SQVTM and CDR2 ANQGSEA.

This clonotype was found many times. The CDR3 here is CASTASTGELFF. For the CDR3, the DNA is TGTGCCAGCACAGCGAGCACCGGGGAGCTGTTTTTT. The chain links TRBV2 to TRBJ2-2, with D unresolved. The CDR3 has 12 residues. Germline V gives CDR1 SNHLY, CDR2 FYNNEI. Trimming stripped 7 bases from V and 4 bases from J, with 7 bases between. Drawing the rest from reference TRBV2 and TRBJ2-2, the complete variable domain is EPEVTQTPSHQVTQMGQEVILRCVPISNHLYFYWYRQILGQKVEFLVSFYNNEISEKSEIFDDQFSVERPDGSNFTLKIRSTKLEDSAMYFCASTASTGELFFGEGSRLTVL.

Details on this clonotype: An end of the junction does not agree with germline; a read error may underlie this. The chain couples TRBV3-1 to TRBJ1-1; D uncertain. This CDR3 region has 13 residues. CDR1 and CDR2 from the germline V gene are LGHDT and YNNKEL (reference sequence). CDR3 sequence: CATSPSQNTEAFF. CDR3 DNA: TGTGCCACCAGCCCATCCCAGAACACTGAAGCTTTCTTT.

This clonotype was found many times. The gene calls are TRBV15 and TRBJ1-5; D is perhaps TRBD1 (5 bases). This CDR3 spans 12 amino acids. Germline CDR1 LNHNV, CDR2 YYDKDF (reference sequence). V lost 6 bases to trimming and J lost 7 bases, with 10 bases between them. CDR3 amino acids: CATSQGIQPQHF. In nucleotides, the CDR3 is TGTGCCACCAGTCAGGGAATCCAGCCCCAGCATTTT.

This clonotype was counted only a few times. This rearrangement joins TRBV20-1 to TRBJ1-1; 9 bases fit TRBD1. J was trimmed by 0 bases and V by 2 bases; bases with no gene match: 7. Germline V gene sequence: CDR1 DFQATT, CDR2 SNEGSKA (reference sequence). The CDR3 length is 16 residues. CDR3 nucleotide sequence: TGCAGTGCTAGACTACAGGGGGCAAGGATGAACACTGAAGCTTTCTTT. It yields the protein CSARLQGARMNTEAFF.

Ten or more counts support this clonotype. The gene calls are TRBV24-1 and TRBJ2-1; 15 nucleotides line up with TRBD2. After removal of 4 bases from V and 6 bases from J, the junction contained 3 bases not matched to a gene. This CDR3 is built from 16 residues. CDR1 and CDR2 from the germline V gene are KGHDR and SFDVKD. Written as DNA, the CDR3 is TGTGCCACCAGTGACTCGGGACTAGCGGGAGGCAATGAGCAGTTCTTC. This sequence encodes CATSDSGLAGGNEQFF.

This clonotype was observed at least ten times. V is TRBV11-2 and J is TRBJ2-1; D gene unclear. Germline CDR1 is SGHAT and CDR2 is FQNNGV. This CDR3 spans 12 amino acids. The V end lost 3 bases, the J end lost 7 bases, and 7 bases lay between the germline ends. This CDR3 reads CASSFGRNEQFF. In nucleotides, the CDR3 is TGTGCCAGCAGCTTCGGGCGAAATGAGCAGTTCTTC.

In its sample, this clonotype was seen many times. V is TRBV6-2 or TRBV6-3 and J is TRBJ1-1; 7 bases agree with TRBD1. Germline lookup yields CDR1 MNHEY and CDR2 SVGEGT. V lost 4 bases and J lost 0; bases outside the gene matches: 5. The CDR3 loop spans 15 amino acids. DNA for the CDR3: TGTGCCAGCAGTTCGGGACAGATGATGAACACTGAAGCTTTCTTT. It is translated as CASSSGQMMNTEAFF.

The CDR3 is CASSDRGILPNSYEQYF. The CDR3 DNA follows: TGTGCCAGCAGCGACAGGGGGATCCTTCCAAACTCCTACGAGCAGTACTTC. This chain uses TRBV6-1 with TRBJ2-7; TRBD1 agrees at 9 bases. The CDR3 sequence is 17 residues long. The V and J ends lost 6 bases and 0 bases, in that order; junction bases with no gene match: 12. CDR1 and CDR2 (germline): MNHNS, SASEGT.

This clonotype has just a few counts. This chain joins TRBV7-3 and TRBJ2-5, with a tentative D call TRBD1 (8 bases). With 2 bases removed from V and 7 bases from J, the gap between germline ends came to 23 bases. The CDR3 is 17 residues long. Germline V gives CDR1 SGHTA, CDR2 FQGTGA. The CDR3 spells CASSLGQGAGVEGTQYF. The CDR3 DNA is TGTGCCAGCAGCTTAGGTCAGGGGGCGGGGGTCGAAGGGACCCAGTACTTC.

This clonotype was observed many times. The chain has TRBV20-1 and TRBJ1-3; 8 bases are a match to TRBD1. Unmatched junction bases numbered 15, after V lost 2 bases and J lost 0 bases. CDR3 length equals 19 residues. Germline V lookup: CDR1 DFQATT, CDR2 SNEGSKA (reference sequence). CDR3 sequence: CSARSSANRGGHSGNTIYF. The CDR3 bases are TGCAGTGCTAGATCGTCTGCGAACAGGGGGGGACACTCTGGAAACACCATATATTTT.

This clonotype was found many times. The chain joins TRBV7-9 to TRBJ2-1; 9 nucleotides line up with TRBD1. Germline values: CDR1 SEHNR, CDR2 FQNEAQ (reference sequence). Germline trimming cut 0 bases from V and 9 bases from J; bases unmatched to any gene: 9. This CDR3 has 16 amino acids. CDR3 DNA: TGTGCCAGCAGCTTAGCTTCCGGGACAGGGTATATTGAGCAGTTCTTC. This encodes CASSLASGTGYIEQFF.

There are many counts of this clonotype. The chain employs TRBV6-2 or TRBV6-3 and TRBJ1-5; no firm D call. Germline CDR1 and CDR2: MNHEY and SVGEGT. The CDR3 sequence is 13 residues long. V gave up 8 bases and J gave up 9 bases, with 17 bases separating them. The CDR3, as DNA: TGTGCCAGCGGTAGGGCCTTCTCCTGGCCCCAGCATTTT. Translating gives CASGRAFSWPQHF.

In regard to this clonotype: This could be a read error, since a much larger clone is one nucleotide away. The chain's CDR3 is CASSLAAGGAQYGQYF. As DNA, the CDR3 is TGTGCCAGCAGTTTGGCCGCGGGAGGGGCCCAGTACGGGCAGTACTTC. The chain joins TRBV28 to TRBJ2-7, with 9 bases that match TRBD2. This CDR3 is 16 amino acids long. Germline V gene data show CDR1 as MDHEN and CDR2 as SYDVKM.

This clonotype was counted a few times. The CDR3 region is CASSQEGLSSADTQYF. For the CDR3, the DNA is TGCGCCAGCAGCCAAGAGGGTCTCAGCTCAGCAGATACGCAGTATTTT. The V and J genes are TRBV4-3 and TRBJ2-3; D is uncertain. The germline V gene encodes CDR1 LGHNA and CDR2 YSLEER. V was shortened by 0 bases and J by 4 bases, with 14 bases between the two germline ends. The CDR3 has 16 residues.

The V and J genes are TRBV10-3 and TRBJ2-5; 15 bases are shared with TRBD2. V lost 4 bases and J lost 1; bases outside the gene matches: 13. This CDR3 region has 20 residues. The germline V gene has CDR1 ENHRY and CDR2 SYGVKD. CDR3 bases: TGTGCCATCAGTGGTACCCCAGGGACTAGCGGGAGGCCGTCCCAAGAGACCCAGTACTTC. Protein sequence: CAISGTPGTSGRPSQETQYF.

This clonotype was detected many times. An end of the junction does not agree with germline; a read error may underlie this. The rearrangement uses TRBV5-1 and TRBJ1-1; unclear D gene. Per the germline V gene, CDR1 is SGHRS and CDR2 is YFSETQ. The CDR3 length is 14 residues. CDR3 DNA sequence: TGTGCCAGCAGTTTAGAAGGGAAGAACACTGAAGCTTTCTTT. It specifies CASSLEGKNTEAFF.